The T cell receptor beta chain under discussion was sequenced for a study of identical twins. Template switching added a universal primer binding site, and final cDNA carried unique molecular identifiers. A single record per CDR3 protein comes from TCRdb applying MiXCR to the 5' RACE reads. The data show some 440,000 distinct CDR3 sequences, less than 25% seen once. The CDR3 is made up of 13 amino acids. The V and J ends lost 3 bases and 1 base respectively, with 9 bases between them. Germline CDR1 reads DFQATT; CDR2 reads SNEGSKA (reference sequence). This sample was shared with a second study, whose subject was T cells expressing NK-cell markers. From that report: Seven HCMV-seropositive donors and one seronegative donor made up the eight sequenced donors. Where several donors were concerned, these clonotypes also led the CD3+CD56-NKG2C+ fraction.

Material for sequencing was CD4+ T cells sorted from blood. The V and J genes are TRBV20-1 and TRBJ1-1; a weak D match, TRBD1 (6 bases). The TCR originated in a woman aged 18-30 years in good health. CDR3 residues: CSASRQENTEAFF. CDR3 sequence (DNA): TGCAGTGCTAGTAGACAGGAGAACACTGAAGCTTTCTTT.